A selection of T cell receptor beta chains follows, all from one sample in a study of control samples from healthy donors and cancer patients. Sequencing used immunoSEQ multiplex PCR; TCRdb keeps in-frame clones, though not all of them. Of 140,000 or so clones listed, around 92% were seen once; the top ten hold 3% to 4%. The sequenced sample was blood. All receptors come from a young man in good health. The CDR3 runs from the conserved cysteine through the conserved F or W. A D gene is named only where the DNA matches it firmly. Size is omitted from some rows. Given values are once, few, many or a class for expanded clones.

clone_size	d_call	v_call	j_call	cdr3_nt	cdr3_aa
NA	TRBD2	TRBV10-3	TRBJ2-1	TGTGCCATCAGTGAAACTAGCGGGGGTTTGGAGGAGCAGTTCTTC	CAISETSGGLEEQFF
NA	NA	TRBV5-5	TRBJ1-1	TGTGCCAGTGCGGAGTTCTATCGACCCACTCAGAACACTGAAGCTTTCTTT	CASAEFYRPTQNTEAFF
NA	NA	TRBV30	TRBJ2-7	TGTGCCTGGAGTGTTGATTCAGGACCCTACGAGCAGTACTTC	CAWSVDSGPYEQYF
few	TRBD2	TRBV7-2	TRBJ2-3	TGTGCCAGCAGCTTAGCGCCCGGGGGGGGAGATACGCAGTATTTT	CASSLAPGGGDTQYF
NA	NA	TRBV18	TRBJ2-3	TGTGCCAGCTCCCCCGTTAGGGGTGGCCCAGATACGCAGTATTTT	CASSPVRGGPDTQYF
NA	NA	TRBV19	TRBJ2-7	TGTGCCAGTAGTATAACTGGGACCTCCGAGCAGTACTTC	CASSITGTSEQYF
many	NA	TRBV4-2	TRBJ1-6	TGTGCCAGCAGCCAGGGTTCGAATTCACCCCTCCACTTT	CASSQGSNSPLHF
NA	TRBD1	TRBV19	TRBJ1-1	TGTGCCAGTGTGACAGGGGGAACTGAAGCTTTCTTT	CASVTGGTEAFF
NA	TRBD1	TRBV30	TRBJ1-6	TGTGCCTGGACCCCAGGGGGCGGGCGAGATTCACCCCTCCACTTT	CAWTPGGGRDSPLHF
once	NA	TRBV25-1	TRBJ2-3	TGTGCCAGCAGTGAACCACACCCTAGCACAGATACGCAGTATTTT	CASSEPHPSTDTQYF
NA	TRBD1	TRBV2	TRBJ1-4	TGTGCCAGCAGTGATAGGACAGGGGACGCAACTAATGAAAAACTGTTTTTT	CASSDRTGDATNEKLFF
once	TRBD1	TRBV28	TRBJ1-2	TGTGCCAGCAGGGAAGGGGGCATCAACTATGGCTACACCTTC	CASREGGINYGYTF
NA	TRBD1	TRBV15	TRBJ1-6	TGTGCCACCAGCAGAGGACAGGGGGCTGGTTCACCCCTCCACTTT	CATSRGQGAGSPLHF
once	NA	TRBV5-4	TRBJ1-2	TGTGCCAGCAGTCCCCGACAGAAGTATGGCTACACCTTC	CASSPRQKYGYTF
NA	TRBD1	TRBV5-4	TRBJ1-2	TGTGCCAGCAGCTTGGCCCCGGGACAGGGGTTGAATGGCTACACCTTC	CASSLAPGQGLNGYTF
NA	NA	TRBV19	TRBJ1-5	TGTGCCAGTAGTATACGGCCAGGGACTAATCAGCCCCAGCATTTT	CASSIRPGTNQPQHF
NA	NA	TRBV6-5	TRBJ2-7	TGTGCCAGCAGGTTGGCGGACCCTTACGAGCAGTACTTC	CASRLADPYEQYF
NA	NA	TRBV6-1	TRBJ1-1	TGTGCCAGCAGTGAAATGGGGACTGAAGCTTTCTTT	CASSEMGTEAFF
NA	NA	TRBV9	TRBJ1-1	TGTGCCAGCAGCGTAGGTGGCAGACCAGAAGCTTTCTTT	CASSVGGRPEAFF
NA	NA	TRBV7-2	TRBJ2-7	TGTGCCAGCAGCTCAATCCCCTTAGGCATGCAGTACTTC	CASSSIPLGMQYF
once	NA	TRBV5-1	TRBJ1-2	TGCGCCAGCAGCTTGGGACGGATAGATGGCTACACCTTC	CASSLGRIDGYTF
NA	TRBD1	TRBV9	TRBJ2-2	TGTGCCAGCAGCCGACAGGGGCGGGGGGAGCTGTTTTTT	CASSRQGRGELFF
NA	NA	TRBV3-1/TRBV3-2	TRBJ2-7	TGTGCCAGCAGCCAAGCTACCTACGAGCAGTACTTC	CASSQATYEQYF
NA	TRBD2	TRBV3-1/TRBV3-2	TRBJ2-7	TGTGCCAGCAGCCAGGAACAGATCAGCGGGGGGATCTGGGACGAGCAGTACTTC	CASSQEQISGGIWDEQYF
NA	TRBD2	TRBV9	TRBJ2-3	TGTGCCAGCAGTATACTAGCGGGGGGGCTAACAGATACGCAGTATTTT	CASSILAGGLTDTQYF
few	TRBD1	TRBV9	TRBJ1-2	TGTGCCAGCAGCCCCACATCCGGGACAGACTATGGCTACACCTTC	CASSPTSGTDYGYTF
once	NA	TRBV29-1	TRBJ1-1	TGCAGCGTTGCCCAAGGGCTCCTCCACACTGAAGCTTTCTTT	CSVAQGLLHTEAFF
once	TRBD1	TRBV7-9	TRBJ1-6	TGTGCCAGCAGTCTACAGGGGATTTCACCCCTCCACTTT	CASSLQGISPLHF
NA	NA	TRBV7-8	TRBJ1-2	TGTGCCAGCAGCTTAGGACAGTACCGCCATGACGACGGCTACACCTTC	CASSLGQYRHDDGYTF
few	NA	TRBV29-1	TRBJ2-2	TGCAGCGTTGAACAACCCGGGGTACATGGGGCCGGGGAGCTGTTTTTT	CSVEQPGVHGAGELFF
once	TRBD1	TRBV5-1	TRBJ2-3	TGCGCCAGCAGCTTGGCGCAGGGGGTGACAGATACGCAGTATTTT	CASSLAQGVTDTQYF
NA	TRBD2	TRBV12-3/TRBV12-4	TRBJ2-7	TGTGCCAGCACCCCGGGAGGGAACGAGCAGTACTTC	CASTPGGNEQYF
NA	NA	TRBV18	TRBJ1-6	TGTGCCAGCTCAGAATGGGCCGGGGAAGAGTATAATTCACCCCTCCACTTT	CASSEWAGEEYNSPLHF
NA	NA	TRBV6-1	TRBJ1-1	TGTGCCAGCAGTGAAGTTCTAAGGCTGACTGAAGCTTTCTTT	CASSEVLRLTEAFF
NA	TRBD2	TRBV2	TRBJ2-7	TGTGCCAGCAGTATTGAGACTAGCGCCTCCTACGAGCAGTACTTC	CASSIETSASYEQYF
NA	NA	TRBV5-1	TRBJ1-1	TGCGCCAGCAGCTTGGACCTCAGGGGAAACACTGAAGCTTTCTTT	CASSLDLRGNTEAFF
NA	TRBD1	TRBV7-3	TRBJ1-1	TGTGCCAGCAGCCCCAGCGGGACAGGGGGAGACACTGAAGCTTTCTTT	CASSPSGTGGDTEAFF
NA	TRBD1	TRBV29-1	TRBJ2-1	TGCAGCGTTGATCGACAGGGTGGATCGAATGAGCAGTTCTTC	CSVDRQGGSNEQFF
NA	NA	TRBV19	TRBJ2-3	TGTGCCAGTAGTCCCCGCCGCCCCGCTAATACGCAGTATTTT	CASSPRRPANTQYF
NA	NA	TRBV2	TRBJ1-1	TGTGCCAGCAGTGAATTGTATCCGAACACTGAAGCTTTCTTT	CASSELYPNTEAFF
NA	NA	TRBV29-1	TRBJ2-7	TGCAGCGTCAAGGGCCTCGGGGGCACCTACGAGCAGTACTTC	CSVKGLGGTYEQYF
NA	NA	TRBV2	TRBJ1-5	TGTGCCAGCAGGATAAGCAATCAGCCCCAGCATTTT	CASRISNQPQHF
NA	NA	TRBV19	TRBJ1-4	TGTGCCACCTCAGTCAGCCCAACTAATGAAAAACTGTTTTTT	CATSVSPTNEKLFF
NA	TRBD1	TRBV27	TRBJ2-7	TGTGCCAGCAGTGTGACAGGGGGCCTAGAGGGGCAGTACTTC	CASSVTGGLEGQYF
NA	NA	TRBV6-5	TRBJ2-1	TGTGCCAGCAGTTCCCTAGGGACCTACAATGAGCAGTTCTTC	CASSSLGTYNEQFF
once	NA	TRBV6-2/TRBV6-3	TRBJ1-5	TGTGCCAGCAGTCGTGTCCGTCCCGGGACAATAGGGAGCCAGCCCCAGCATTTT	CASSRVRPGTIGSQPQHF
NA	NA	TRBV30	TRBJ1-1	TGTGCCTGGAGAGTGGGTAACACTGAAGCTTTCTTT	CAWRVGNTEAFF
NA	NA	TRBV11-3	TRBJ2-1	TGTGCCAGCAGCTTAGGAGGGGGCTACAATGAGCAGTTCTTC	CASSLGGGYNEQFF
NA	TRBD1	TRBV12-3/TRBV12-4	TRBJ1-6	TGTGCCAGCACCCGGACAGGGAATTCACCCCTCCACTTT	CASTRTGNSPLHF
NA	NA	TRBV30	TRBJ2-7	TGTGCCTGGAGTGTCTTACCGCGAGAAGACGAGCAGTACTTC	CAWSVLPREDEQYF
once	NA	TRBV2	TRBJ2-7	TGTGCCAGCAGCAGGGCCTCCTACGAGCAGTACTTC	CASSRASYEQYF
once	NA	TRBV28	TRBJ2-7	TGTGCCAGCAGTCCCTCGCCAATACACTCCTACGAGCAGTACTTC	CASSPSPIHSYEQYF
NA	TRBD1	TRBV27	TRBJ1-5	TGTGCCAGCAGTTTAGCGGGACAGGGTCAGCCCCAGCATTTT	CASSLAGQGQPQHF
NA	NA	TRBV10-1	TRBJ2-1	TGCGCCAGCAGCGCCTCGGTACAGAGCTCCTACAATGAGCAGTTCTTC	CASSASVQSSYNEQFF
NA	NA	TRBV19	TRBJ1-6	TGTGCCAGTAGTATAGGACCCAATTCACCCCTCCACTTT	CASSIGPNSPLHF
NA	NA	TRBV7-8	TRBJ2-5	TGTGCCAGCAGCTTAGCGGTTTCGGGGATAGAGACCCAGTACTTC	CASSLAVSGIETQYF
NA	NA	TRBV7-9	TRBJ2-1	TGTGCCAGCAGCATCCGGGACTATGAGCAGTTCTTC	CASSIRDYEQFF